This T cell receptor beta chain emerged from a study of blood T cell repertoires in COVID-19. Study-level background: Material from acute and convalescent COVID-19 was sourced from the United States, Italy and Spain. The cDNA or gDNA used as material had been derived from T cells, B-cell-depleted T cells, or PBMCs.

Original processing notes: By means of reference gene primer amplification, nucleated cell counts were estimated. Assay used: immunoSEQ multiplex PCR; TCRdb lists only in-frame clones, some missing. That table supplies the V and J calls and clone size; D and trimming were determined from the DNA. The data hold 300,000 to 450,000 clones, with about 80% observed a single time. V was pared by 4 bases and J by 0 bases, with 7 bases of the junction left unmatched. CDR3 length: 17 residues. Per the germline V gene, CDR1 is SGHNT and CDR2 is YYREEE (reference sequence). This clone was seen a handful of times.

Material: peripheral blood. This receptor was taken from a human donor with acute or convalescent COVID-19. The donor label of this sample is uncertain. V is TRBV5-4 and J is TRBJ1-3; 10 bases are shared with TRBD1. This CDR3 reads CASSPGQGTFSGNTIYF. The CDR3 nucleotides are TGTGCCAGCAGCCCGGGACAGGGGACCTTCTCTGGAAACACCATATATTTT.